The 3 T cell receptor beta chains given below trace back to one sample, sequenced in a study of blood T cell repertoires in COVID-19. Method: immunoSEQ multiplex PCR; TCRdb's copy keeps in-frame clones and lacks some. The table lists more than 250,000 clones, roughly 91% of them singletons, with 1% in the top ten. The specimen was peripheral blood. The receptors were gathered from a man between 50 and 59 years old with active or convalescent COVID-19.

This rearrangement joins TRBV4-3 to TRBJ1-1, with D hard to call. Trimming removed 4 bases from V and 1 base from J, with 10 bases in between. Per germline, CDR1 LGHNA and CDR2 YSLEER. The CDR3 contains 14 residues. CDR3 nucleotides: TGCGCCAGCAGCCTTCAGACGGGGAACACTGAAGCTTTCTTT. Translation: CASSLQTGNTEAFF.

This clone showed up just once. The V and J genes are TRBV6-6 and TRBJ1-3; D may be TRBD1 (5 bases). The V end was cut by 4 bases, the J end by 0 bases, with 13 bases between. Per germline, CDR1 MNHNY and CDR2 SVGAGI (reference sequence). The CDR3 is made up of 16 amino acids. The CDR3 protein is CASSFWQGASGNTIYF. CDR3 sequence (DNA): TGTGCCAGCAGTTTCTGGCAGGGCGCCTCTGGAAACACCATATATTTT.

CDR3 nucleotides: TGTGCCAGCAGAGGTACAGGGGGCGGACAGCCCCAGCATTTT. Its translation is CASRGTGGGQPQHF. This chain links TRBV6-5 with TRBJ1-5; the match to TRBD1 covers 9 bases. Trimming cost V 6 bases and J 7 bases; bases outside gene matches: 7. This CDR3 has 14 residues. In germline, CDR1 is MNHEY, CDR2 SVGAGI.